The 12 T cell receptor beta chains listed next were all sequenced from one sample in a study of OX40 agonist ivuxolimab in advanced cancers. Library preparation used the immunoSEQ multiplex PCR assay. TCRdb re-hosts the immuneACCESS table, in-frame sequences only. Its copies lack some clones; in the studies checked, an unresolved V gene accounts for under half of them, and the cause for the rest is not known. The sample records tens of thousands of clones, roughly 80% of which are singletons. The top ten constitute roughly 1.9% of the sample. Sequences were derived from CD4+ or CD8+ T cells sorted from blood, sampled in a trial of the OX40 agonist ivuxolimab. The receptor source for this set is an adult with an advanced solid tumor such as melanoma, head and neck, liver or kidney cancer.

The J gene is TRBJ2-7, the V gene TRBV19, with TRBD2 identical over 7 bases. CDR3 length: 15 residues. V shed 2 bases, J shed 3 bases, and the junction held 7 bases outside the gene matches. Germline V gene data show CDR1 as LNHDA and CDR2 as SQIVND (reference sequence). The DNA of the CDR3 is TGTGCCAGTAGTATACGCGGGGAGGGGCTCTACGAGCAGTACTTC. Amino acid sequence: CASSIRGEGLYEQYF.

With regard to this clone: The germline gene is not matched at one end of the junction; a read error may be the cause. The J gene is TRBJ2-3, the V gene TRBV19, with D uncertain. The CDR3 totals 10 residues. The germline gives CDR1 LNHDA, CDR2 SQIVND (reference sequence). The CDR3: CASPQTGRYF. The DNA of the CDR3 is TGTGCCAGCCCCCAGACGGGCAGATACTTT. Drawing the rest from reference TRBV19 and TRBJ2-3, the complete variable domain is DGGITQSPKYLFRKEGQNVTLSCEQNLNHDAMYWYRQDPGQGLRLIYYSQIVNDFQKGDIAEGYSVSREKKESFPLTVTSAQKNPTAFYLCASPQTGRYFGPGTRLTVL.

The chain joins TRBV6-5 to TRBJ2-7; TRBD2 aligns across 9 bases. Unmatched junction bases numbered 6, after V lost 0 bases and J lost 6 bases. Germline V gene lookup returns CDR1 MNHEY and CDR2 SVGAGI. The CDR3 is 15 amino acids. CDR3 nucleotides: TGTGCCAGCAGTTACTCTGATAGCGGGAGCGGCGAGCAGTACTTC. It translates to CASSYSDSGSGEQYF.

The V call is TRBV2, the J call TRBJ1-1; D possibly corresponds to TRBD1 (6 bases). V was trimmed by 7 bases and J by 2 bases, leaving 17 bases between them. The CDR3 has 15 residues. Per germline, CDR1 SNHLY and CDR2 FYNNEI. CDR3 region: CASTIPGAQNTEAFF. The CDR3, as DNA: TGTGCCAGCACCATTCCAGGGGCCCAAAACACTGAAGCTTTCTTT.

The chain links TRBV30 to TRBJ1-6, with 9 bases identical to TRBD1. The germline V gene has CDR1 GTSNPN and CDR2 SVGIG (reference sequence). After removal of 2 bases from V and 7 bases from J, the junction contained 6 bases not matched to a gene. The CDR3 is 15 residues long. CDR3 sequence (DNA): TGTGCCTGGAGTCTTGGACAGGGGCGGAATTCACCCCTCCACTTT. Amino acid sequence: CAWSLGQGRNSPLHF.

This rearrangement joins TRBV7-9 to TRBJ2-2; no firm D call. V was trimmed by 2 bases and J by 6 bases, leaving 10 bases between them. The germline V gene encodes CDR1 SEHNR and CDR2 FQNEAQ (reference sequence). The length of the CDR3 is 14 residues. The CDR3 DNA reads as TGTGCCAGCAGCTTAACTCCGAGACCCGGGGAGCTGTTTTTT. This encodes CASSLTPRPGELFF. The full variable domain, with the rest looked up from reference TRBV7-9 and TRBJ2-2, is DTGVSQNPRHKITKRGQNVTFRCDPISEHNRLYWYRQTLGQGPEFLTYFQNEAQLEKSRLLSDRFSAERPKGSFSTLEIQRTEQGDSAMYLCASSLTPRPGELFFGEGSRLTVL.

V and J are TRBV6-1 and TRBJ2-7; D possibly uses TRBD1 or TRBD2 (6 bases each). Germline V gene sequence: CDR1 MNHNS, CDR2 SASEGT. Trimming stripped 5 bases from V and 1 base from J, with 12 bases between. The CDR3 sequence is 14 residues long. Written as DNA, the CDR3 is TGTGCCAGCAGTATGGGGGGACATTCCTACGAGCAGTACGTC. Protein product: CASSMGGHSYEQYV.

Here the CDR3 reads CASSFGGPEQFF. The CDR3 nucleotides read TGTGCCAGCAGCTTCGGCGGGCCTGAGCAGTTCTTC. This chain links TRBV7-6 with TRBJ2-1; D may be TRBD2 (5 bases). This CDR3 has 12 residues. CDR1 and CDR2 (germline): SGHVS, FNYEAQ. Trimming took off 3 bases at V and 9 bases at J, with 9 bases between the two ends.

This chain joins TRBV10-2 and TRBJ2-3; D perhaps matches TRBD2 (5 bases). The length of the CDR3 is 14 residues. CDR1 is WSHSY and CDR2 is SAAADI in the germline V gene. The V end was cut by 5 bases, the J end by 2 bases, with 11 bases between. CDR3 coding DNA: TGCGCCAGCAGTTTGGACGGGAACACAGATACGCAGTATTTT. Amino acid sequence: CASSLDGNTDTQYF.

This CDR3 reads CSALPLYEQYF. The CDR3 region has the DNA TGCAGTGCCCTCCCCCTGTACGAGCAGTACTTC. The J gene is TRBJ2-7, the V gene TRBV20-1; D uncertain. V was shortened by 6 bases and J by 4 bases, with 10 bases between the two germline ends. This CDR3 is built from 11 residues. Germline loops: CDR1 DFQATT, CDR2 SNEGSKA (reference sequence).

This clone appeared a single time. The chain employs TRBV14 and TRBJ2-2; TRBD2 matches 7 bases. This CDR3 has 15 residues. Germline assignment: CDR1 SGHDN and CDR2 FVKESK. With V trimmed by 2 bases and J by 4 bases, 4 bases remained unmatched. The CDR3 protein is CASSQIGGSTGELFF. Written as DNA, the CDR3 is TGTGCCAGCAGCCAAATCGGGGGGAGCACCGGGGAGCTGTTTTTT.

The chain combines TRBV27 with TRBJ2-1, with a weak D call TRBD1 (6 bases). Trimming took 7 bases from V and 5 from J, leaving 21 bases between them. The germline gives CDR1 MNHEY, CDR2 SMNVEV (reference sequence). The CDR3 runs 16 residues. The CDR3 region is CASTLSGAPGNNEQFF. In nucleotides, the CDR3 is TGTGCCAGCACCCTCTCAGGGGCCCCCGGCAACAATGAGCAGTTCTTC.